The rows below give T cell receptor beta chains drawn from one sample of a study of blood T cells in healthy people across ages. TCRdb used MiXCR to reprocess the 5' RACE reads, holding one entry per CDR3 protein. The data contain fewer than 800,000 distinct CDR3 sequences, over 20% of them singletons. Material for sequencing was blood. All receptors come from an older man in good health. Each CDR3 is given with its conserved first and last residue. Each record gives: J gene, clone size, D gene, V gene, CDR3 protein, CDR3 DNA. D genes are given only for firm matches. Where a row states a size, it is once, few, many or the class of an expanded clone; other rows omit it.

J gene: TRBJ2-5
clone size: once
D gene: TRBD2
V gene: TRBV20-1
CDR3 protein: CSALGLAETQYF
CDR3 DNA: TGCAGTGCTTTAGGACTAGCGGAGACCCAGTACTTC

J gene: TRBJ2-2
clone size: -
D gene: -
V gene: TRBV3-1
CDR3 protein: CASSRELQGAGELFF
CDR3 DNA: TGTGCCAGCAGCCGAGAACTACAGGGTGCCGGGGAGCTGTTTTTT

J gene: TRBJ1-4
clone size: -
D gene: -
V gene: TRBV30
CDR3 protein: CAWSRSGTTTNEKLFF
CDR3 DNA: TGTGCCTGGAGTCGCAGCGGGACAACAACTAATGAAAAACTGTTTTTT

J gene: TRBJ2-7
clone size: -
D gene: TRBD2
V gene: TRBV7-8
CDR3 protein: CASSLGIGRPPYEQYF
CDR3 DNA: TGTGCCAGCAGCCTAGGGATCGGGAGGCCACCCTACGAGCAGTACTTC

J gene: TRBJ2-3
clone size: few
D gene: TRBD2
V gene: TRBV5-1
CDR3 protein: CASSSTSGITDTQYF
CDR3 DNA: TGCGCCAGCAGCTCTACTAGCGGGATCACAGATACGCAGTATTTT

J gene: TRBJ2-5
clone size: few
D gene: -
V gene: TRBV10-3
CDR3 protein: CAISDTGTIQETQYF
CDR3 DNA: TGTGCCATCAGTGACACAGGGACAATCCAAGAGACCCAGTACTTC

J gene: TRBJ2-1
clone size: few
D gene: TRBD2
V gene: TRBV20-1
CDR3 protein: CGASGTSSYNEQFF
CDR3 DNA: TGCGGTGCCTCCGGGACTAGCTCCTACAATGAGCAGTTCTTC

J gene: TRBJ1-1
clone size: -
D gene: -
V gene: TRBV6-2/TRBV6-3
CDR3 protein: CASSYSAIGTEAFF
CDR3 DNA: TGTGCCAGCAGTTACTCGGCAATCGGGACTGAAGCTTTCTTT

J gene: TRBJ1-2
clone size: few
D gene: -
V gene: TRBV30
CDR3 protein: CAWSDLGQGRNGYTF
CDR3 DNA: TGTGCCTGGAGCGACCTTGGGCAGGGGCGGAATGGCTACACCTTC

J gene: TRBJ2-1
clone size: many
D gene: TRBD2
V gene: TRBV6-5
CDR3 protein: CASSYGTTGEQFF
CDR3 DNA: TGTGCCAGCAGTTACGGGACTACTGGAGAGCAGTTCTTC

J gene: TRBJ2-1
clone size: few
D gene: TRBD2
V gene: TRBV7-2
CDR3 protein: CASSRTSGRAEQFF
CDR3 DNA: TGTGCCAGCAGCCGGACTAGCGGGAGGGCGGAGCAGTTCTTC

J gene: TRBJ2-5
clone size: -
D gene: TRBD1
V gene: TRBV29-1
CDR3 protein: CSVSGTGGFGETQYF
CDR3 DNA: TGCAGCGTTTCAGGGACAGGGGGCTTTGGAGAGACCCAGTACTTC

J gene: TRBJ1-1
clone size: few
D gene: -
V gene: TRBV5-5
CDR3 protein: CASSRVIERGTEAFF
CDR3 DNA: TGTGCCAGCAGCCGCGTTATCGAAAGGGGCACTGAAGCTTTCTTT

J gene: TRBJ2-7
clone size: few
D gene: TRBD2
V gene: TRBV5-6
CDR3 protein: CASSTTGTSGSLYEQYF
CDR3 DNA: TGTGCCAGCAGTACAACCGGGACTAGCGGGAGTCTCTACGAGCAGTACTTC

J gene: TRBJ2-4
clone size: few
D gene: TRBD1
V gene: TRBV6-5
CDR3 protein: CASSTGTGGSRENIQYF
CDR3 DNA: TGTGCCAGCAGCACCGGGACAGGGGGCTCGAGGGAAAACATTCAGTACTTC

J gene: TRBJ2-5
clone size: few
D gene: -
V gene: TRBV7-9
CDR3 protein: CANSLDAYQETQYF
CDR3 DNA: TGTGCCAACAGCTTAGACGCGTACCAAGAGACCCAGTACTTC

J gene: TRBJ2-1
clone size: -
D gene: TRBD2
V gene: TRBV6-2/TRBV6-3
CDR3 protein: CASRGLAGSYNERFF
CDR3 DNA: TGTGCCAGCAGGGGACTAGCGGGGTCCTACAATGAGCGGTTCTTC

J gene: TRBJ2-5
clone size: few
D gene: -
V gene: TRBV29-1
CDR3 protein: CSVDWGGRQETQYF
CDR3 DNA: TGCAGCGTTGACTGGGGGGGGCGGCAAGAGACCCAGTACTTC

J gene: TRBJ1-5
clone size: few
D gene: TRBD1
V gene: TRBV4-1
CDR3 protein: CASSRPGQGAGSNQPQHF
CDR3 DNA: TGCGCCAGCAGCCGTCCGGGACAGGGGGCGGGTAGCAATCAGCCCCAGCATTTT

J gene: TRBJ2-5
clone size: many
D gene: -
V gene: TRBV14
CDR3 protein: CASSLKRGTVEETQYF
CDR3 DNA: TGTGCCAGCAGCCTCAAGCGCGGGACAGTAGAAGAGACCCAGTACTTC

J gene: TRBJ2-7
clone size: few
D gene: -
V gene: TRBV5-1
CDR3 protein: CASSFGREYEQYF
CDR3 DNA: TGCGCCAGCAGCTTCGGCAGAGAATACGAGCAGTACTTC

J gene: TRBJ2-7
clone size: few
D gene: TRBD2
V gene: TRBV6-2/TRBV6-3
CDR3 protein: CASRGWRGTYEQYF
CDR3 DNA: TGTGCCAGCAGGGGCTGGCGGGGGACCTACGAGCAGTACTTC

J gene: TRBJ2-1
clone size: few
D gene: -
V gene: TRBV28
CDR3 protein: CASGYEQFF
CDR3 DNA: TGTGCCAGCGGTTATGAGCAGTTCTTC

J gene: TRBJ2-7
clone size: -
D gene: -
V gene: TRBV24-1
CDR3 protein: CATSDSGNEQYF
CDR3 DNA: TGTGCCACCAGTGATTCAGGGAACGAGCAGTACTTC

J gene: TRBJ2-3
clone size: -
D gene: TRBD2
V gene: TRBV20-1
CDR3 protein: CSAPGFSGRAFRDTQYF
CDR3 DNA: TGCAGCGCCCCGGGGTTTAGCGGGAGGGCATTCAGAGATACGCAGTATTTT

J gene: TRBJ1-1
clone size: few
D gene: -
V gene: TRBV7-8
CDR3 protein: CASSSGAELEAFF
CDR3 DNA: TGTGCCAGCAGCTCCGGGGCAGAGCTTGAAGCTTTCTTT

J gene: TRBJ2-3
clone size: few
D gene: TRBD2
V gene: TRBV5-6
CDR3 protein: CASSKGLAETDTQYF
CDR3 DNA: TGTGCCAGCAGCAAGGGACTAGCGGAAACAGATACGCAGTATTTT

J gene: TRBJ1-3
clone size: few
D gene: -
V gene: TRBV9
CDR3 protein: CASRSGNTIYF
CDR3 DNA: TGTGCCAGCAGGTCTGGAAACACCATATATTTT

J gene: TRBJ1-1
clone size: -
D gene: TRBD1
V gene: TRBV25-1
CDR3 protein: CASSEHPGGVFF
CDR3 DNA: TGTGCCAGCAGTGAACATCCAGGGGGCGTTTTCTTT

J gene: TRBJ2-5
clone size: -
D gene: -
V gene: TRBV29-1
CDR3 protein: CSVEPGYQGPQYF
CDR3 DNA: TGCAGCGTAGAACCGGGGTACCAAGGGCCCCAGTACTTC

J gene: TRBJ2-2
clone size: -
D gene: TRBD1
V gene: TRBV14
CDR3 protein: CASSPDRDTGELFF
CDR3 DNA: TGTGCCAGCAGCCCCGACAGGGACACCGGGGAGCTGTTTTTT

J gene: TRBJ2-7
clone size: -
D gene: -
V gene: TRBV2
CDR3 protein: CASLAVASYEQYF
CDR3 DNA: TGTGCCAGTTTGGCGGTAGCCTCCTACGAGCAGTACTTC

J gene: TRBJ2-1
clone size: -
D gene: -
V gene: TRBV9
CDR3 protein: CASSVVRGPQFF
CDR3 DNA: TGTGCCAGCAGCGTAGTGAGAGGCCCGCAGTTCTTC

J gene: TRBJ2-5
clone size: -
D gene: -
V gene: TRBV10-2
CDR3 protein: CASRAGSQETQYF
CDR3 DNA: TGCGCCAGCAGGGCAGGGTCCCAGGAGACCCAGTACTTC

J gene: TRBJ2-3
clone size: few
D gene: TRBD2
V gene: TRBV2
CDR3 protein: CASSEASAGGFPTGDTQYF
CDR3 DNA: TGTGCCAGCAGTGAAGCGAGCGCGGGAGGGTTCCCAACAGGGGATACGCAGTATTTT

J gene: TRBJ1-4
clone size: many
D gene: -
V gene: TRBV20-1
CDR3 protein: CSARDPQPTNEKLFF
CDR3 DNA: TGCAGTGCTAGAGATCCCCAGCCAACTAATGAAAAACTGTTTTTT

J gene: TRBJ2-1
clone size: -
D gene: -
V gene: TRBV19
CDR3 protein: CASSPVDISSYNEQFF
CDR3 DNA: TGTGCCAGTAGCCCTGTAGACATTAGCTCCTACAATGAGCAGTTCTTC

J gene: TRBJ2-4
clone size: few
D gene: -
V gene: TRBV6-5
CDR3 protein: CASRGRLAKNIQYF
CDR3 DNA: TGTGCCAGCAGGGGGAGGCTAGCCAAAAACATTCAGTACTTC

J gene: TRBJ1-2
clone size: many
D gene: -
V gene: TRBV7-9
CDR3 protein: CASSLGKYGYTF
CDR3 DNA: TGTGCCAGCAGCTTGGGGAAGTATGGCTACACCTTC

J gene: TRBJ2-7
clone size: few
D gene: TRBD2
V gene: TRBV6-1
CDR3 protein: CACSEALGLAAYEQYF
CDR3 DNA: TGTGCCTGCAGTGAAGCGCTCGGTCTAGCGGCCTACGAGCAGTACTTC

J gene: TRBJ2-5
clone size: few
D gene: -
V gene: TRBV7-9
CDR3 protein: CASSSFGWQETQYF
CDR3 DNA: TGTGCCAGCAGCTCATTCGGTTGGCAAGAGACCCAGTACTTC

J gene: TRBJ2-3
clone size: -
D gene: -
V gene: TRBV5-1
CDR3 protein: CASSLALRDTTDTQYF
CDR3 DNA: TGCGCCAGCAGCTTGGCCCTAAGGGATACCACAGATACGCAGTATTTT

J gene: TRBJ2-4
clone size: few
D gene: -
V gene: TRBV6-6
CDR3 protein: CASSYSGSQNIQYF
CDR3 DNA: TGTGCCAGCAGTTACTCCGGGTCCCAAAACATTCAGTACTTC

J gene: TRBJ1-1
clone size: few
D gene: -
V gene: TRBV2
CDR3 protein: CASSEFSRDIRGTEAFF
CDR3 DNA: TGTGCCAGCAGTGAATTCTCCCGGGACATAAGGGGCACTGAAGCTTTCTTT

J gene: TRBJ2-7
clone size: -
D gene: TRBD2
V gene: TRBV28
CDR3 protein: CASSFSYGLAFLSYEQYF
CDR3 DNA: TGTGCCAGCAGTTTTTCATACGGACTAGCGTTTCTCTCCTACGAGCAGTACTTC

J gene: TRBJ1-6
clone size: -
D gene: -
V gene: TRBV28
CDR3 protein: CASSFGQKNNSPLHF
CDR3 DNA: TGTGCCAGCAGTTTCGGACAGAAAAATAATTCACCCCTCCACTTT

J gene: TRBJ2-4
clone size: -
D gene: -
V gene: TRBV5-1
CDR3 protein: CASSLAERRLAKNIQYF
CDR3 DNA: TGCGCCAGCAGCTTGGCGGAGCGGCGACTAGCCAAAAACATTCAGTACTTC

J gene: TRBJ2-7
clone size: many
D gene: -
V gene: TRBV27
CDR3 protein: CASRAAPGRRDEQYF
CDR3 DNA: TGTGCCAGCAGGGCCGCTCCAGGGAGAAGGGACGAGCAGTACTTC

J gene: TRBJ2-1
clone size: few
D gene: -
V gene: TRBV6-5
CDR3 protein: CASSYLRDRYNEQFF
CDR3 DNA: TGTGCCAGCAGTTACCTTAGAGACAGATACAATGAGCAGTTCTTC

J gene: TRBJ1-2
clone size: -
D gene: -
V gene: TRBV20-1
CDR3 protein: CSAREMTTNYGYTF
CDR3 DNA: TGCAGTGCTAGAGAAATGACAACGAACTATGGCTACACCTTC

J gene: TRBJ1-2
clone size: -
D gene: TRBD1
V gene: TRBV25-1
CDR3 protein: CASSYEGATGYTF
CDR3 DNA: TGTGCCAGCAGTTATGAGGGGGCGACGGGCTACACCTTC